The entry that follows covers one T cell receptor (beta chain) sequence. Carrying unique molecular identifiers, the cDNA also gained a universal primer site through template switching. TCRdb re-called the 5' RACE reads through MiXCR, storing one row per CDR3 protein. The data contain roughly 750,000 distinct CDR3 sequences, 20% to 25% of them singletons. Germline CDR1 reads WNHNN; CDR2 reads SYGVQD (reference sequence). The CDR3 is 13 amino acids. V lost 2 bases, J lost 10 bases, and 9 bases lay in between. The data stem from a study of identical twins. In addition, the sample was reused for a study of T cells expressing NK-cell markers. That paper states: As a fraction of CD8+ T cells, dominant NKG2C+ clonotypes reached roughly 1.0-7.5% in six donors. The CD3+CD56-NKG2C+ fraction of four donors was likewise dominated by these clonotypes.

This chain connects TRBV10-1 to TRBJ1-6; D gene uncertain. The source of this sequence is a woman between 18 and 29 years old in good health. The specimen was PBMCs. For the CDR3, the DNA is TGCGCCAGCAGTGAGACAGTAGACTCACCCCTCCACTTT. The encoded protein is CASSETVDSPLHF.